These 21 T cell receptor beta chains originate from one sample sequenced in a study of blood T cell repertoires in COVID-19. Here immunoSEQ multiplex PCR was the method, and the copy in TCRdb shows in-frame clones only, minus some. This sample has 14,000 or so clones, with about 80% found just once. Sequenced: peripheral blood. Source of these receptors: a human donor in a cohort sampled during active COVID-19.

V and J are TRBV2 and TRBJ2-2; TRBD1 might be the D (6 bases). The germline gives CDR1 SNHLY, CDR2 FYNNEI. The CDR3 sequence is 15 residues long. The ends were cut back, 6 bases at V and 2 bases at J, with 13 bases in the middle. CDR3 in amino acids: CASRAGTLNTGELFF. CDR3 bases: TGTGCCAGCAGGGCCGGGACACTTAACACCGGGGAGCTGTTTTTT. The entire variable domain, with the rest obtained from reference TRBV2 and TRBJ2-2, is as follows: EPEVTQTPSHQVTQMGQEVILRCVPISNHLYFYWYRQILGQKVEFLVSFYNNEISEKSEIFDDQFSVERPDGSNFTLKIRSTKLEDSAMYFCASRAGTLNTGELFFGEGSRLTVL.

This sequence joins TRBV4-1 and TRBJ2-7; D remains ambiguous. Germline lookup yields CDR1 MGHRA and CDR2 YSYEKL. This CDR3 has 15 residues. V lost 0 bases to trimming and J lost 6 bases, with 15 bases between them. CDR3 coding DNA: TGCGCCAGCAGCCAAGATCCGTACGGAGCTGGCGAGCAGTACTTC. This sequence encodes CASSQDPYGAGEQYF.

The chain combines TRBV2 with TRBJ2-5, with 9 bases matching TRBD1. Matching the DNA end better, TRBJ2-7 makes the J call doubtful. Germline CDR1 and CDR2: SNHLY and FYNNEI. This CDR3 has 14 residues. This chain's CDR3 is CASSRQGGSYEQYF. The CDR3 DNA is TGTGCCAGCAGTAGACAGGGGGGGTCCTACGAGCAGTACTTC.

The V call is TRBV19, the J call TRBJ2-7; no clear D gene. The V gene lost 1 base and the J gene lost 4 bases, with 14 bases spanning the gap. CDR3 length equals 15 residues. Germline CDR1 is LNHDA and CDR2 is SQIVND (reference sequence). The CDR3 DNA sequence: TGTGCCAGTAGTATAGGTGGTCCTATTTCGTACGAGCAGTACTTC. It yields the protein CASSIGGPISYEQYF.

The rearrangement links TRBV6-6 to TRBJ1-2; 9 bases line up with TRBD1. J was trimmed by 7 bases and V by 3 bases; bases with no gene match: 6. CDR3 size: 14 residues. The germline CDR1 and CDR2 sequences are MNHNY and SVGAGI (reference sequence). The CDR3 loop reads CASSYDRDRAGYTF. The CDR3 region has the DNA TGTGCCAGCAGTTATGACCGGGACAGGGCTGGCTACACCTTC.

The gene calls are TRBV6-2 or TRBV6-3 and TRBJ2-1, with D perhaps TRBD2 (6 bases). Trimming stripped 2 bases from V and 0 bases from J, with 14 bases between. CDR1 and CDR2 from the germline V gene are MNHEY and SVGEGT. This CDR3 has 17 residues. The CDR3 DNA is TGTGCCAGCAGTTACGGGGTCGGCGGGGACTCCTACAATGAGCAGTTCTTC. This translates into CASSYGVGGDSYNEQFF.

The chain links TRBV28 to TRBJ1-5, with D unresolved. The CDR3 length is 14 residues. The germline V and J ends were trimmed by 6 bases and 6 bases, with 15 bases remaining between them. Germline values: CDR1 MDHEN, CDR2 SYDVKM. CDR3 bases: TGTGCCAGCAGCACTCGGGTAACCAGTCAGCCCCAGCATTTT. Translation gives CASSTRVTSQPQHF.

CDR3 nucleotide sequence: TGCAGCGTTGAAAGGGGGACAGGAGTCTATGGCTACACCTTC. As protein: CSVERGTGVYGYTF. J is TRBJ1-2 and V is TRBV29-1, with 8 bases identical to TRBD1. The CDR3 covers 14 residues. Per the germline V gene, CDR1 is SQVTM and CDR2 is ANQGSEA. Unmatched junction bases numbered 6, after V lost 2 bases and J lost 4 bases.

V and J are TRBV20-1 and TRBJ1-2, with TRBD1 matching over 10 bases. This CDR3 contains 14 residues. Germline loops: CDR1 DFQATT, CDR2 SNEGSKA (reference sequence). The junction had 8 bases not matched to a gene; V was cut back by 3 bases and J by 7 bases. CDR3 DNA: TGCAGTGCTAGTTGGGACAGGGGCTGGAGTGGCTACACCTTC. Translated: CSASWDRGWSGYTF.

The V gene is TRBV7-9, the J gene TRBJ2-5, with TRBD1 matching 8 bases. Germline values: CDR1 SEHNR, CDR2 FQNEAQ (reference sequence). Trimming at V came to 4 bases and at J to 11 bases, leaving 6 bases not matched to a gene. The CDR3 has 12 residues. In DNA, the CDR3 is TGTGCCAGCAGCTCCCCGACAGGGGCGCAGTACTTC. It encodes CASSSPTGAQYF.

V usage is TRBV24-1 and J usage is TRBJ2-1, with D tentatively TRBD2 (5 bases). Trimming took 4 bases from V and 6 from J, leaving 12 bases between them. Germline CDR1 is KGHDR and CDR2 is SFDVKD. This CDR3 is 14 amino acids long. Here the CDR3 DNA reads TGTGCCACCAGTGAGGGCGGTGCGGGCAATGAGCAGTTCTTC. Protein product: CATSEGGAGNEQFF.

The rearrangement uses TRBV7-8 and TRBJ2-1; no reliable D call. The CDR3 spans 13 residues. Germline loops: CDR1 SGHVS, CDR2 FQNEAQ. Trimming pared 1 base from V and 2 bases from J, leaving 3 bases between. This CDR3 reads CASSLVTYNEQFF. The CDR3, as DNA: TGTGCCAGCAGCTTAGTTACCTACAATGAGCAGTTCTTC.

This clone was detected once. J is TRBJ1-1 and V is TRBV19, with a tentative D call TRBD1 (6 bases). Germline V gives CDR1 LNHDA, CDR2 SQIVND (reference sequence). The CDR3 spans 16 residues. V was cut by 3 bases and J by 4 bases, with 18 bases left in between. CDR3 coding DNA: TGTGCCAGTAGTATGTCGGGCGGGGGGGGCCGCACTGAAGCTTTCTTT. Translating it yields CASSMSGGGGRTEAFF.

The chain recombines TRBV28 with TRBJ2-1; TRBD2 matches at 7 bases. CDR1 MDHEN and CDR2 SYDVKM come from the germline V gene. This CDR3 is 20 amino acids long. The ends lost 2 bases at V and 3 bases at J; junction bases unmatched: 19. The CDR3 DNA reads TGTGCCAGCAGTTTAGTACAGACATGGGCACGGACTAGTGGCTACAATGAGCAGTTCTTC. As protein: CASSLVQTWARTSGYNEQFF. The variable domain in full, with the rest retrieved from reference TRBV28 and TRBJ2-1, is DVKVTQSSRYLVKRTGEKVFLECVQDMDHENMFWYRQDPGLGLRLIYFSYDVKMKEKGDIPEGYSVSREKKERFSLILESASTNQTSMYLCASSLVQTWARTSGYNEQFFGPGTRLTVL.

V and J are TRBV20-1 and TRBJ1-1; the D is unclear. The CDR3 is 13 residues long. Trimming took 3 bases from V and 0 from J, leaving 8 bases between them. CDR1 is DFQATT and CDR2 is SNEGSKA in the germline V gene (reference sequence). This chain's CDR3 is CSASDTVNTEAFF. The CDR3 DNA sequence: TGCAGTGCTAGTGATACGGTGAACACTGAAGCTTTCTTT.

This clone turned up a few times. This rearrangement joins TRBV5-1 to TRBJ2-3; D may be TRBD2 (6 bases). Germline V gene sequence: CDR1 SGHRS, CDR2 YFSETQ. The CDR3 covers 14 residues. The germline V and J ends were trimmed by 0 bases and 4 bases, with 9 bases remaining between them. CDR3 loop: CASSLEGLSDTQYF. The CDR3, as DNA: TGCGCCAGCAGCTTGGAGGGACTGTCAGATACGCAGTATTTT. Supplemented by reference TRBV5-1 and TRBJ2-3, the full variable domain reads KAGVTQTPRYLIKTRGQQVTLSCSPISGHRSVSWYQQTPGQGLQFLFEYFSETQRNKGNFPGRFSGRQFSNSRSEMNVSTLELGDSALYLCASSLEGLSDTQYFGPGTRLTVL.

The chain uses TRBV6-1 and TRBJ2-1; 12 bases are shared with TRBD1. This CDR3 region has 17 residues. Germline CDR1 and CDR2: MNHNS and SASEGT. With 4 bases clipped from V and 6 bases from J, the junction kept 10 bases outside the gene matches. CDR3 sequence: CASSASPGQGAGNEQFF. DNA for the CDR3: TGTGCCAGCAGTGCATCCCCGGGACAGGGGGCGGGCAATGAGCAGTTCTTC.

The chain is built from TRBV5-5 and TRBJ1-1, with 7 positions matching TRBD1. CDR3 length: 14 residues. The germline V gene has CDR1 SGHKS and CDR2 YYEKEE (reference sequence). J gave up 5 bases and V 0 bases, and 4 bases lay outside the gene matches. The CDR3 coding sequence is TGTGCCAGCAGCTTGGCCCTACAGGGGACTGAAGCTTTCTTT. Translating it yields CASSLALQGTEAFF. The whole variable domain, remainder taken from reference TRBV5-5 and TRBJ1-1, is DAGVTQSPTHLIKTRGQQVTLRCSPISGHKSVSWYQQVLGQGPQFIFQYYEKEERGRGNFPDRFSARQFPNYSSELNVNALLLGDSALYLCASSLALQGTEAFFGQGTRLTVV.

V usage is TRBV9 and J usage is TRBJ2-4, with a tentative D call TRBD2 (6 bases). This CDR3 is built from 16 residues. The V gene's germline CDR1 is SGDLS and CDR2 YYNGEE. Trimming shortened V by 3 bases and J by 4 bases, and 17 bases separated the two germline ends. The CDR3 sequence is CASSATPGRGKNIQYF. Here the CDR3 DNA reads TGTGCCAGCAGCGCAACGCCGGGACGGGGGAAAAACATTCAGTACTTC.

V is TRBV4-3 and J is TRBJ2-1, with no clear D. Looked up from germline, CDR1 is LGHNA and CDR2 is YSLEER. V was clipped by 0 bases and J by 7 bases, with 10 bases between them. The CDR3 totals 14 residues. CDR3 coding DNA: TGCGCCAGCAGCCAAGATATCGTTTCTAATGAGCAGTTCTTC. Protein: CASSQDIVSNEQFF.

The CDR3 loop reads CATSGQGAMNTEAFF. CDR3 sequence (DNA): TGTGCCACCTCCGGACAGGGGGCCATGAACACTGAAGCTTTCTTT. V usage is TRBV2 and J usage is TRBJ1-1; 11 nucleotides align to TRBD1. This CDR3 contains 15 residues. V gave up 10 bases and J gave up 0 bases; unmatched junction bases: 7. In germline, CDR1 is SNHLY, CDR2 FYNNEI.